A selection of T cell receptor beta chains follows, all from one sample in a study of blood T cell repertoires in COVID-19. Repertoires were generated with immunoSEQ multiplex PCR, while TCRdb's copy carries only in-frame clones and drops some. The repertoire includes some 320,000 clones, 70% to 90% of them detected once, and more than 6.5% sits in the top ten. Sequenced material: peripheral blood. The receptors stem from a woman in her 30s who had recovered from COVID-19. The CDR3 runs from the conserved cysteine through the conserved F or W. The D gene is left open where the match is weak. Clone size, where shown, is once, few, many, or a class for clones that have expanded.

j_call: TRBJ2-7
v_call: TRBV19
d_call: .
clone_size: once
cdr3_length: 14
cdr3_nt: TGTGCCAGTAGTTTTTCAGGGTACGGGGGCGAGCAGTACTTC
cdr3_aa: CASSFSGYGGEQYF

j_call: TRBJ1-2
v_call: TRBV4-3
d_call: TRBD1
clone_size: .
cdr3_length: 16
cdr3_nt: TGCGCCAGCAGCCAAGATTTGACCGGGACAGGGTTTGGCTACACCTTC
cdr3_aa: CASSQDLTGTGFGYTF

j_call: TRBJ1-5
v_call: TRBV7-9
d_call: .
clone_size: many
cdr3_length: 14
cdr3_nt: TGTGCCAGCAGCTTAGGAGGGAATCCCCAGCCCCAGCATTTT
cdr3_aa: CASSLGGNPQPQHF

j_call: TRBJ1-2
v_call: TRBV4-1
d_call: TRBD1
clone_size: .
cdr3_length: 15
cdr3_nt: TGCGCCAGCAGTCTTAATACAGGGGGCGGGTATGGCTACACCTTC
cdr3_aa: CASSLNTGGGYGYTF

j_call: TRBJ2-1
v_call: TRBV3-1/TRBV3-2
d_call: TRBD2
clone_size: .
cdr3_length: 13
cdr3_nt: TGTGCCAGTTCGGGGGGGCTCTACAATGAGCAGTTCTTC
cdr3_aa: CASSGGLYNEQFF

j_call: TRBJ2-1
v_call: TRBV19
d_call: TRBD2
clone_size: .
cdr3_length: 17
cdr3_nt: TGTGCCAGTAGTAGGGGAGGGGTCGGTAACCCTAGGAATGAGCAGTTCTTC
cdr3_aa: CASSRGGVGNPRNEQFF

j_call: TRBJ1-5
v_call: TRBV19
d_call: TRBD1
clone_size: once
cdr3_length: 15
cdr3_nt: TGTGCCAGCAAGACAGGGCCTTATAGCAATCAGCCCCAGCATTTT
cdr3_aa: CASKTGPYSNQPQHF

j_call: TRBJ1-2
v_call: TRBV28
d_call: .
clone_size: .
cdr3_length: 12
cdr3_nt: TGTGCCACCAGGACAGCTACCTATGGCTACACCTTC
cdr3_aa: CATRTATYGYTF

j_call: TRBJ1-3
v_call: TRBV2
d_call: .
clone_size: once
cdr3_length: 14
cdr3_nt: TGTGCCAGCAGTTTCGGGTACGGTGGAAACACCATATATTTT
cdr3_aa: CASSFGYGGNTIYF

j_call: TRBJ2-5
v_call: TRBV28
d_call: .
clone_size: .
cdr3_length: 15
cdr3_nt: TGTGCCAGCAGCACCCGGTATGCAGGGGAAGAGACCCAGTACTTC
cdr3_aa: CASSTRYAGEETQYF

j_call: TRBJ1-2
v_call: TRBV10-3
d_call: .
clone_size: .
cdr3_length: 14
cdr3_nt: TGTGCCATCAGTGAGTCGAACAGCCGTTGGGGCTACACCTTC
cdr3_aa: CAISESNSRWGYTF

j_call: TRBJ2-3
v_call: TRBV4-1
d_call: TRBD1
clone_size: .
cdr3_length: 16
cdr3_nt: TGCGCCAGCAGCCTTTCCGGACAGGGGTTAGGAGATACGCAGTATTTT
cdr3_aa: CASSLSGQGLGDTQYF

j_call: TRBJ2-7
v_call: TRBV28
d_call: TRBD1
clone_size: .
cdr3_length: 14
cdr3_nt: TGTGCCAGCAGTTTTCAGGGGGCCGCCTACGAGCAGTACTTC
cdr3_aa: CASSFQGAAYEQYF

j_call: TRBJ2-5
v_call: TRBV19
d_call: TRBD2
clone_size: .
cdr3_length: 14
cdr3_nt: TGTGCCAGTAGTGATACTAGCGGGGGTGAGACCCAGTACTTC
cdr3_aa: CASSDTSGGETQYF

j_call: TRBJ2-7
v_call: TRBV9
d_call: .
clone_size: .
cdr3_length: 13
cdr3_nt: TGTGCCAGCAGCGCCGAACCACGGGACGAGCAGTACTTC
cdr3_aa: CASSAEPRDEQYF

j_call: TRBJ1-6
v_call: TRBV6-6
d_call: .
clone_size: .
cdr3_length: 15
cdr3_nt: TGTGCCAGCAGCCCCGGGAGGGGGGATAATTCACCCCTCCACTTT
cdr3_aa: CASSPGRGDNSPLHF